One T cell receptor (beta chain) is described in this entry. No cognate antigen has been identified for it. Base quality data are lacking; no much larger clone is found one base away. This specimen belongs to a study of blood T cells in healthy people across ages (dated by TCRdb to between 2014 and 2017). Study-wide context: In model experiments, template switching captured about one uniquely barcoded TCR beta cDNA molecule for every two T cells. The study measured age-related changes in TCR beta repertoire diversity using deep sequencing normalized with unique cDNA molecular identifiers. Donors were grouped into four age groups: young (average 16 years), middle-aged (39), aged (roughly 67) and long-lived (about 90). To avoid experimental bias, donors of different ages were distributed randomly across sequencing lanes. Using the same blood draw, the study looked at two additional independent replicas of 1 million unique cDNA reads for two donors, one aged 18 to 30 and the other aged 80 or older.

Broad study findings and their caveats: Estimates of total diversity based on one million sequenced T cells were considered lower bounds and underestimates. Because profiling used bulk unsorted PBMCs, naive and antigen-experienced compartments could not be compared conclusively. The CMV infection status of donors was not known, potentially confounding age-related changes in expanded clonotypes. Observed TCR beta diversity per million T cells fell roughly linearly with age, and a significant reduction was already apparent by age roughly 40. Compared with the aged group, the long-lived group had more naive CD4+ T cells, fewer expanded clones and increased TCR diversity, a pattern suggesting age selection. A strong correlation was found between observed TCR beta diversity and the percentage of naive T cells measured by flow cytometry.

The library was generated by 5' RACE. The run used an Illumina HiSeq 2500. A second PCR of roughly 7 to 11 cycles was performed with a sample-barcoded 5' primer and a J-beta primer mix. A template-switch 5' adaptor carrying 12 random nucleotides introduced a unique molecular identifier onto each TCR beta cDNA molecule. At least 2.5 million CDR3-containing paired-end reads were obtained from each sample. First-strand cDNA was synthesized from all RNA with the Mint cDNA synthesis kit, primed by a TRBC-specific oligonucleotide. After uracil-DNA glycosylase treatment, a first 18-cycle PCR used universal primers M1SS and BC2_uni_R on all cDNA. The source study handled its data this way. For normalization, 1 million high-quality reads were randomly selected from each sample, with every read carrying a distinct molecular identifier. Reads with shared molecular identifiers were discarded instead of being binned into consensus sequences. MiTCR, run with a Q25 quality threshold and the strictest error-elimination algorithm, handled CDR3 identification, clonotype clustering and error correction. A nonparametric unseen species model using Euler transformation provided a lower-bound estimate of total TCR beta diversity. In TCRdb, the public reads were trimmed at Q25 with fastp and aligned with MiXCR, with productive beta chains retained. One record per CDR3 amino acid sequence lists the most common genes and DNA. What appears here as the V and J calls and clone size reflects TCRdb's work, not the paper's. The sample table records some 730,000 distinct CDR3 sequences; about 20% of these occur just once. Around a fifth of the sample is taken by the ten largest.

Systemically healthy Caucasian individuals from Russia, approximately 39 in total and aged about 6 to 100 years, were included as donors. Each donor gave 8 to 10 milliliters of peripheral blood, collected into EDTA-treated Vacutainer tubes. PBMCs were isolated by Ficoll-Paque density-gradient centrifugation, with at least 7 million obtained per sample. Trizol reagent was used to extract total RNA from PBMCs, with at least 6 micrograms per sample. The percentages of naive CD45RAhigh/CD27high T cells were determined by flow cytometry on a PBMC aliquot from every donor. The V and J ends are trimmed by 3 bases and 5 bases, leaving 10 bases between them. The germline V gene encodes CDR1 SGHTA and CDR2 FQGTGA. The cysteine opens and the phenylalanine closes a CDR3 of 13 amino acids. Solely the CDR3 DNA is kept, with 39 bases framed from the first base.

The sample taken for sequencing was blood. The chain was built from TRBV7-3 and TRBJ1-2, with a weak D call of TRBD1 (5 bases match). The receptor's source is a man in his sixties or seventies in good health. The CDR3 here reads CASSFGGEYGYTF. The sequenced DNA is TGTGCCAGCAGCTTTGGGGGGGAGTATGGCTACACCTTC.